These 8 T cell receptor beta chains came from one sample sequenced in a study of CD8 T cells in Susac syndrome (dated by TCRdb to between 2017 and 2020). The library was produced with the immunoSEQ multiplex PCR assay. RNA was extracted using the RNeasy kit, and roughly 0.45 to 1 ug of the RNA was reverse transcribed with random hexamers. Clones were called with MiXCR by TCRdb after fastp trimmed the public reads at Q25, and only in-frame beta chains were retained. CDR3 protein duplicates are merged, each entry listing the most common genes and DNA. This sample holds roughly 150,000 distinct CDR3 sequences; about 95% were observed only once. The ten largest clones add up to roughly 0.16% of the sample. Sequenced: CD8+ T cells from PBMCs. These TCRs come from a human donor with multiple sclerosis.

The V call is TRBV20-1, the J call TRBJ2-5; a weak D match, TRBD2 (7 bases). CDR1 is DFQATT and CDR2 is SNEGSKA in the germline V gene (reference sequence). Deletions cut 6 bases from V and 0 bases from J, with 32 bases between. This CDR3 spans 20 amino acids. The CDR3 DNA reads as TGCAGTGCCCCAACACACCCGCGGGGGCGGAGGGGGAGTTACCAAGAGACCCAGTACTTC. This sequence encodes CSAPTHPRGRRGSYQETQYF.

This chain joins TRBV19 and TRBJ1-2; possibly TRBD1 for D (5 bases). The CDR3 is made up of 12 amino acids. From germline, CDR1 is LNHDA and CDR2 SQIVND (reference sequence). The V and J ends lost 10 bases and 4 bases respectively, with 13 bases between them. The CDR3 protein is CATRGQGYGYTF. The CDR3 bases are TGTGCCACCCGAGGGCAGGGCTATGGCTACACCTTC.

V and J are TRBV4-1 and TRBJ2-1; D possibly corresponds to TRBD2 (7 bases). The germline gives CDR1 MGHRA, CDR2 YSYEKL. Trimming cost V 5 bases and J 5 bases, with 16 bases left between them. This CDR3 region has 15 residues. The CDR3 spells CASSSGASGNNEQFF. Here the CDR3 DNA reads TGCGCCAGCAGCTCAGGGGCTAGCGGCAACAATGAGCAGTTCTTC.

The chain is built from TRBV30 and TRBJ2-7; unclear D gene. V lost 1 base, J lost 3 bases, and 10 bases lay in between. The CDR3 totals 13 residues. Germline-derived CDR1 and CDR2 are GTSNPN and SVGIG (reference sequence). The CDR3 loop reads CAWSGVGYYEQYF. The CDR3 DNA reads TGTGCCTGGAGTGGAGTGGGCTACTACGAGCAGTACTTC. Filled out from reference TRBV30 and TRBJ2-7, the complete variable domain reads SQTIHQWPATLVQPVGSPLSLECTVEGTSNPNLYWYRQAAGRGLQLLFYSVGIGQISSEVPQNLSASRPQDRQFILSSKKLLLSDSGFYLCAWSGVGYYEQYFGPGTRLTVT.

The chain is built from TRBV15 and TRBJ1-2; D not resolved. The V end lost 0 bases, the J end lost 13 bases, and 12 bases lay between the germline ends. CDR1 is LNHNV, CDR2 YYDKDF, per germline (reference sequence). The CDR3 is 12 amino acids. CDR3 in amino acids: CATSRDLGSCTF. The CDR3 coding sequence is TGTGCCACCAGCAGAGACTTGGGGTCTTGCACCTTC.

The CDR3 protein is CASSLGSGGARTGELFF. CDR3 DNA sequence: TGTGCCAGCAGCTTAGGGTCCGGGGGCGCGAGGACCGGGGAGCTGTTTTTT. The gene calls are TRBV7-9 and TRBJ2-2; D tentatively reads TRBD1 or TRBD2 (6 bases each). This CDR3 contains 17 residues. The germline gives CDR1 SEHNR, CDR2 FQNEAQ (reference sequence). Trimming removed 1 base at V and 5 bases at J, with 17 bases between. Based on the CDR3 plus reference TRBV7-9 and TRBJ2-2, the full variable domain is DTGVSQNPRHKITKRGQNVTFRCDPISEHNRLYWYRQTLGQGPEFLTYFQNEAQLEKSRLLSDRFSAERPKGSFSTLEIQRTEQGDSAMYLCASSLGSGGARTGELFFGEGSRLTVL.

The V call is TRBV12-3 or TRBV12-4, the J call TRBJ2-5, with D perhaps matching TRBD1 or TRBD2 (6 bases each). This CDR3 is 15 amino acids long. Trimming shortened V by 8 bases and J by 6 bases, and 22 bases separated the two germline ends. The CDR3 DNA follows: TGTGCCAGCCGCCCCGGGGGCCAGGGCGGAAAGACCCAGTACTTC. It yields the protein CASRPGGQGGKTQYF.

This clonotype is a singleton in its sample. The CDR3 region has the DNA TGTGCCACCAGCAGAGATCGAGGGGCTCTCACAGGGGAGTACTTC. Protein: CATSRDRGALTGEYF. The chain carries TRBV15 and TRBJ2-4; TRBD1 matches 7 bases. The CDR3 has 15 residues. V lost 0 bases to trimming and J lost 14 bases; unmatched junction nucleotides: 13. Germline V gene sequence: CDR1 LNHNV, CDR2 YYDKDF (reference sequence).